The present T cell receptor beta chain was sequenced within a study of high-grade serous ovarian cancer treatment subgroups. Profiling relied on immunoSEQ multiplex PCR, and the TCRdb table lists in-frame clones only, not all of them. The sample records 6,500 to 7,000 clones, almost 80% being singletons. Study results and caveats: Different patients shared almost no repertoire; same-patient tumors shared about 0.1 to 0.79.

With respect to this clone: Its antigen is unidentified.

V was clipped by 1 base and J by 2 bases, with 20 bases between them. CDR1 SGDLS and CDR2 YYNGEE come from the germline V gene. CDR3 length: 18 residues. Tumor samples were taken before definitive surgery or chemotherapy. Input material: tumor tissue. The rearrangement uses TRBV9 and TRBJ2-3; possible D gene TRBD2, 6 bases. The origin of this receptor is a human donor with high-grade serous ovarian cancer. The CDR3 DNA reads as TGTGCCAGCAGCGTAAGACCGACCTGGGGGGACCCCACAGATACGCAGTATTTT. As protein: CASSVRPTWGDPTDTQYF.